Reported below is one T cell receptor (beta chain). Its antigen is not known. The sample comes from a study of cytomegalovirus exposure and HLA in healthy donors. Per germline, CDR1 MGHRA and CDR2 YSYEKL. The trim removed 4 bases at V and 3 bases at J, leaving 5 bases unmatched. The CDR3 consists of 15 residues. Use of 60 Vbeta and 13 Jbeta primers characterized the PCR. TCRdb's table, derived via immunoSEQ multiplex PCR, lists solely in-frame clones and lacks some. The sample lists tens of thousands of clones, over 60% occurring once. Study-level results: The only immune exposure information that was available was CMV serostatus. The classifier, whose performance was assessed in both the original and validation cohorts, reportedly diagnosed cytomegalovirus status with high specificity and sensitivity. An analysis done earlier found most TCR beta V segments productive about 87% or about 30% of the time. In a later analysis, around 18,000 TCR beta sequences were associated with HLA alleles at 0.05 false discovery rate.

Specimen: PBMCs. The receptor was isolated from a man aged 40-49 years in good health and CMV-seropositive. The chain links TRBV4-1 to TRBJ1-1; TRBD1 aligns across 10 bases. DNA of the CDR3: TGCGCCAGCAGCCTTACCGGGACAGGGGACACTGAAGCTTTCTTT. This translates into CASSLTGTGDTEAFF.